This TCR beta chain was captured by sequencing in a study of T cell repertoires in aging, cancer and after chemotherapy. The overall study: The whole study produced a dataset of several million TCR reads. Study outcomes and limitations: Hematological cancer patients had lymphoid organ infiltration that may impair thymic emigration or T cell expansion. Untreated cancer patients had significantly lower blood TCR diversity than age-matched healthy donors. Rebound thymic output was suggested by rising median generation probability during chemotherapy in each cancer cohort.

By sample fraction, this clonotype is large (0.1 to 1%). Its antigen is not identified. Multiplex touch-down PCR with TRB-A/B primers amplified rearranged V-D-J TRB sequences. TCRdb reprocessed the multiplex PCR reads via MiXCR and lists one record per CDR3 protein. The sample holds approximately 400 distinct CDR3 sequences; around 38% are singletons and the top ten take around 40%. TCR beta rearrangements were amplified from peripheral blood genomic DNA. V lost 6 bases and J lost 2; bases outside the gene matches: 9. The germline CDR1 and CDR2 sequences are MNHNY and SVGAGI (reference sequence). The CDR3 spans 15 residues.

Sequencing used blood. The TCR originated in a human donor with a blood cancer. The chain has TRBV6-6 and TRBJ2-5; TRBD1 aligns across 7 bases. CDR3 loop: CASRWTGDYQETQYF. In nucleotides, the CDR3 is TGTGCCAGCAGGTGGACAGGAGACTATCAAGAGACCCAGTACTTC.